The 28 T cell receptor beta chains listed next were all sequenced from one sample in a study of blood T cell repertoires in COVID-19. The table came from immunoSEQ multiplex PCR; TCRdb's copy has only in-frame clones and leaves some out. The table lists nearly 50,000 clones, more than 70% of them singletons, with 5.9% in the top ten. The sequencing sample was made of peripheral blood. The receptor set was obtained from a woman aged 55-70 years with acute or convalescent COVID-19.

The J gene is TRBJ1-3, the V gene TRBV6-4, with D possibly matching TRBD1 (5 bases). CDR1 MRHNA and CDR2 SNTAGT come from the germline V gene. V was cut by 2 bases and J by 8 bases, with 10 bases left in between. This CDR3 has 13 residues. The CDR3 spells CASSDGRVHTIYF. In nucleotides, the CDR3 is TGTGCCAGCAGTGACGGCAGGGTACACACCATATATTTT.

The V call is TRBV5-6, the J call TRBJ1-1; D not resolved. V was pared by 4 bases and J by 12 bases, with 19 bases between. CDR1 and CDR2 from the germline V gene are SGHDT and YYEEEE. This CDR3 is built from 13 residues. The CDR3 loop is CASSPSRRQLSFF. The CDR3 nucleotides read TGTGCCAGCAGCCCCTCTAGGCGGCAGCTTTCTTTCTTT. The complete variable domain, with remaining parts taken from reference TRBV5-6 and TRBJ1-1, reads DAGVTQSPTHLIKTRGQQVTLRCSPKSGHDTVSWYQQALGQGPQFIFQYYEEEERQRGNFPDRFSGHQFPNYSSELNVNALLLGDSALYLCASSPSRRQLSFFGQGTRLTVV.

The chain carries TRBV27 and TRBJ2-7; D possibly corresponds to TRBD1 (5 bases). V was clipped by 6 bases and J by 4 bases, with 10 bases between them. The CDR3 is 12 amino acids. CDR1 and CDR2 (germline): MNHEY, SMNVEV (reference sequence). The DNA for the CDR3 is TGTGCCAGCAGGGGGCCAGGGTACGAGCAGTACTTC. This gives the protein CASRGPGYEQYF.

The chain is built from TRBV19 and TRBJ1-6; D gene uncertain. CDR1 and CDR2 from the germline V gene are LNHDA and SQIVND (reference sequence). Trimming removed 5 bases from V and 7 bases from J, with 15 bases in between. There are 15 residues in the CDR3. This chain's CDR3 is CASSFGIVGNSPLHF. As DNA, the CDR3 is TGTGCCAGTAGTTTCGGGATAGTTGGGAATTCACCCCTCCACTTT.

This clone was counted a single time. The genes are TRBV3-1 (or the pseudogene TRBV3-2) and TRBJ2-1, with 13 bases aligning to TRBD2. CDR3 length: 14 amino acids. Trimming took 6 bases from V and 7 from J; bases not matched to a gene: 3. Germline CDR1 and CDR2: LGHDT and YNNKEL (reference sequence). The chain's CDR3 is CASRTSGGFNEQFF. The CDR3 bases are TGTGCCAGCAGGACTAGCGGGGGGTTTAATGAGCAGTTCTTC.

V gene TRBV2 combines with J gene TRBJ2-3; maybe TRBD1 (6 bases). V gave up 1 base and J gave up 6 bases, with 14 bases separating them. Germline V gene lookup returns CDR1 SNHLY and CDR2 FYNNEI. This CDR3 comprises 15 residues. Here the CDR3 reads CASSEESGVGDTQYF. The CDR3 DNA is TGTGCCAGCAGTGAAGAGTCAGGGGTGGGGGATACGCAGTATTTT.

The chain carries TRBV2 and TRBJ1-2; D unresolved. CDR3 size: 12 residues. The germline CDR1 and CDR2 sequences are SNHLY and FYNNEI. The V end was cut by 5 bases, the J end by 1 base, with 5 bases between. This chain's CDR3 is CASSRDNYGYTF. The CDR3 DNA reads TGTGCCAGCAGTCGGGATAACTATGGCTACACCTTC.

A note on this clone: Other DNA sequences in the same sample also yield this CDR3. The CDR3 DNA follows: TGTGCCAGCAGCCCCGGGACTTCAACCGGGGAGCTGTTTTTT. Encoded protein: CASSPGTSTGELFF. The chain carries TRBV5-6 and TRBJ2-2, with D perhaps matching TRBD2 (6 bases). Germline V gene lookup returns CDR1 SGHDT and CDR2 YYEEEE. With 4 bases removed from V and 5 bases from J, the gap between germline ends came to 12 bases. The CDR3 has 14 amino acids.

V is TRBV29-1 and J is TRBJ2-7, with D unclear. Trimming removed 5 bases at V and 0 bases at J, with 8 bases between. The length of the CDR3 is 12 residues. Germline loops: CDR1 SQVTM, CDR2 ANQGSEA. The CDR3 reads CSVSQSSYEQYF. The CDR3 DNA reads TGCAGCGTTTCACAGAGCTCCTACGAGCAGTACTTC.

The V and J genes are TRBV5-1 and TRBJ1-1, with unresolved D. With 0 bases removed from V and 1 base from J, the gap between germline ends came to 7 bases. The CDR3 extends over 14 amino acids. Per germline, CDR1 SGHRS and CDR2 YFSETQ. The CDR3 DNA sequence: TGCGCCAGCAGCTTGGCCAGGTCGAACACTGAAGCTTTCTTT. It translates to CASSLARSNTEAFF.

The rearrangement uses TRBV5-8 and TRBJ1-4; D possibly corresponds to TRBD1 (5 bases). CDR1 SGHTS and CDR2 YDEGEE come from the germline V gene. The CDR3 loop spans 16 amino acids. Between the trimmed V and J ends, which lost 0 bases and 4 bases, there was a span of 13 bases. The CDR3 loop reads CASSLAGGHFNEKLFF. CDR3 coding DNA: TGTGCCAGCAGCTTGGCCGGTGGACACTTTAATGAAAAACTGTTTTTT.

The CDR3 protein is CASSSRRGGLGLPYEQYF. The CDR3 DNA reads TGTGCCAGCAGCTCACGACGGGGGGGCTTAGGACTACCCTACGAGCAGTACTTC. The chain recombines TRBV14 with TRBJ2-7, with 8 bases identical to TRBD2. This CDR3 spans 18 amino acids. Germline CDR1 and CDR2: SGHDN and FVKESK. V gave up 5 bases and J gave up 2 bases; unmatched junction bases: 17.

The gene calls are TRBV29-1 and TRBJ2-2, with D perhaps TRBD2 (6 bases). V lost 4 bases and J 1 base, leaving 10 bases between the germline ends. The CDR3 length is 14 residues. Looked up from germline, CDR1 is SQVTM and CDR2 is ANQGSEA. The CDR3 DNA sequence: TGCAGCGTTGGACTAGGGCTGAACACCGGGGAGCTGTTTTTT. Residues: CSVGLGLNTGELFF.

CDR3 residues: CASTPGQGAEDIQYF. CDR3 nucleotide sequence: TGTGCCAGTACCCCGGGACAGGGGGCCGAGGACATTCAGTACTTC. The chain combines TRBV19 with TRBJ2-4; 12 nucleotides agree with TRBD1. Germline V CDR1 and CDR2: LNHDA, SQIVND (reference sequence). Losses at the gene ends were 7 bases for V and 8 bases for J; bases not matched to a gene: 9. CDR3 length: 15 amino acids.

V usage is TRBV4-2 and J usage is TRBJ1-1; D may be TRBD1 (6 bases). The CDR3 loop spans 15 amino acids. The V and J ends lost 3 bases and 4 bases respectively, with 15 bases between them. Germline loops: CDR1 LGHNA, CDR2 YNFKEQ. The CDR3 sequence is CASSQDYRASTEAFF. The CDR3 DNA sequence: TGTGCCAGCAGCCAGGATTACAGGGCATCCACTGAAGCTTTCTTT.

There are a few counts of this clone. The V call is TRBV3-1 (or the pseudogene TRBV3-2), the J call TRBJ2-5; 9 nucleotides agree with TRBD2. CDR1 is LGHDT and CDR2 is YNNKEL in the germline V gene (reference sequence). V lost 5 bases, J lost 5 bases, and 6 bases stayed unmatched. The CDR3 runs to 14 residues. The CDR3 is CASSTRGGAETQYF. The CDR3, as DNA: TGTGCCAGCAGCACGCGCGGGGGGGCGGAGACCCAGTACTTC.

The J gene is TRBJ1-1, the V gene TRBV18, with TRBD1 matching over 11 bases. Germline CDR1 reads KGHSH; CDR2 reads LQKENI. The V gene end was trimmed by 4 bases and the J gene end by 5 bases; junction bases not matched to a gene: 12. CDR3 length: 17 amino acids. The CDR3 loop reads CASSRTGTGGQGTEAFF. DNA for the CDR3: TGTGCCAGCTCACGCACCGGGACAGGGGGGCAGGGAACTGAAGCTTTCTTT. Drawing the rest from reference TRBV18 and TRBJ1-1, the complete variable domain is NAGVMQNPRHLVRRRGQEARLRCSPMKGHSHVYWYRQLPEEGLKFMVYLQKENIIDESGMPKERFSAEFPKEGPSILRIQQVVRGDSAAYFCASSRTGTGGQGTEAFFGQGTRLTVV.

This sequence joins TRBV11-1 and TRBJ2-1, with D possibly TRBD2 on 5 matching bases. The CDR3 totals 14 residues. The germline gives CDR1 SGHAT, CDR2 FQDESV (reference sequence). V lost 5 bases and J 10 bases, leaving 18 bases between the germline ends. The CDR3 is CASSPRAVDSEQFF. CDR3 in DNA: TGTGCCAGCAGCCCCCGAGCGGTGGATTCGGAGCAGTTCTTC.

For the CDR3, the DNA is TGTGCCAGCCGCCTCGCAGTTGCGAACACCGGGGAGCTGTTTTTT. It codes for CASRLAVANTGELFF. This chain links TRBV6-5 with TRBJ2-2; no clear D. CDR3 length: 15 amino acids. Germline CDR1 is MNHEY and CDR2 is SVGAGI. Deletions cut 8 bases from V and 0 bases from J, with 13 bases between.

This clone showed up just a few times. The chain links TRBV7-3 to TRBJ2-1; TRBD2 is a possible D gene (6 bases). In germline, CDR1 is SGHTA, CDR2 FQGTGA. V was trimmed by 2 bases and J by 8 bases, leaving 16 bases between them. CDR3 length equals 15 residues. The CDR3 sequence is CASSLAGGVVDEQFF. The DNA for the CDR3 is TGTGCCAGCAGCTTAGCTGGCGGGGTAGTCGATGAGCAGTTCTTC.

The J gene is TRBJ2-6, the V gene TRBV6-1, with 10 positions matching TRBD1. The V gene's germline CDR1 is MNHNS and CDR2 SASEGT. The CDR3 sequence is 18 residues long. J was trimmed by 0 bases and V by 4 bases; bases with no gene match: 6. CDR3 DNA: TGTGCCAGCAGTGCCGGGACAGGGGTCTTCTCTGGGGCCAACGTCCTGACTTTC. It specifies CASSAGTGVFSGANVLTF.

The sample holds a few counts of this clone. The chain has TRBV27 and TRBJ1-6; 9 bases are a match to TRBD1. Germline lookup yields CDR1 MNHEY and CDR2 SMNVEV (reference sequence). CDR3 size: 16 residues. Trimming at V came to 4 bases and at J to 5 bases, leaving 6 bases not matched to a gene. CDR3 DNA: TGTGCCAGCAGTTGGGGACAGGGCCTAAATAATTCACCCCTCCACTTT. This gives the protein CASSWGQGLNNSPLHF.

J is TRBJ2-6 and V is TRBV5-1, with a weak D call TRBD2 (7 bases). In germline, CDR1 is SGHRS, CDR2 YFSETQ. The V end was cut by 1 base, the J end by 9 bases, with 17 bases between. This CDR3 has 16 residues. CDR3 DNA sequence: TGCGCCAGCAGCTTGTCGGCGGGGGCGAAGGGCAACGTCCTGACTTTC. Residues: CASSLSAGAKGNVLTF.

In its sample, this clone was seen once. The V call is TRBV5-5, the J call TRBJ2-1, with 9 bases aligning to TRBD1. The germline V gene encodes CDR1 SGHKS and CDR2 YYEKEE (reference sequence). CDR3 size: 13 residues. Germline trimming cut 0 bases from V and 9 bases from J; bases unmatched to any gene: 1. CDR3 sequence: CASSLGDRAEQFF. In nucleotides, the CDR3 is TGTGCCAGCAGCTTGGGGGACAGGGCTGAGCAGTTCTTC.

The chain combines TRBV5-4 with TRBJ2-7, with 8 bases matching TRBD1. J lost 0 bases, V lost 5 bases, and 4 bases had no gene match. Germline lookup yields CDR1 SGHNT and CDR2 YYREEE (reference sequence). The CDR3 has 14 amino acids. The CDR3 DNA sequence: TGTGCCAGCAGACCGGACAGGGCCTCCTACGAGCAGTACTTC. This codes for CASRPDRASYEQYF.

This clone was seen a single time. The chain has TRBV18 and TRBJ2-3; 7 bases agree with TRBD1. This CDR3 is built from 18 residues. Per germline, CDR1 KGHSH and CDR2 LQKENI. V gave up 6 bases and J gave up 1 base; unmatched junction bases: 16. The CDR3 coding sequence is TGTGCCAGCTCGCCGTCGCGGCTTAATACAGGGGGCACAGATACGCAGTATTTT. It encodes CASSPSRLNTGGTDTQYF.

The CDR3 sequence: CSVEKGVDGELFF. The CDR3 region has the DNA TGCAGCGTTGAAAAAGGGGTGGACGGGGAGCTGTTTTTT. This chain joins TRBV29-1 and TRBJ2-2; D is perhaps TRBD1 (5 bases). CDR3 length equals 13 residues. Germline V gene data show CDR1 as SQVTM and CDR2 as ANQGSEA. Trimming took off 2 bases at V and 7 bases at J, with 11 bases between the two ends.

This clone was detected only once. CDR3 in DNA: TGTGCCAGCTCATCTCCGGGACAGCAAGAGACCCAGTACTTC. This sequence encodes CASSSPGQQETQYF. This chain links TRBV18 with TRBJ2-5, with 7 bases aligning to TRBD1. V lost 5 bases and J lost 2; bases outside the gene matches: 5. The CDR3 is made up of 14 amino acids. The germline V gene encodes CDR1 KGHSH and CDR2 LQKENI.